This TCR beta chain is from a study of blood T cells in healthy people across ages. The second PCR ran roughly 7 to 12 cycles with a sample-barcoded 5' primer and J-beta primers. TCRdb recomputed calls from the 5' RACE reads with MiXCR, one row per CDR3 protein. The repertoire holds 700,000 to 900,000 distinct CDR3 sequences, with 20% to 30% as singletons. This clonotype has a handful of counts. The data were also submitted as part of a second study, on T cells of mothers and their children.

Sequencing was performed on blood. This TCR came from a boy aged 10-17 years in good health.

The CDR3 protein is CASSPRTSGGADEQFF. CDR3 in DNA: TGCGCCAGCAGCCCTAGGACTAGCGGGGGGGCCGATGAGCAGTTCTTC. The chain has TRBV5-1 and TRBJ2-1; 15 bases are a match to TRBD2. Looked up from germline, CDR1 is SGHRS and CDR2 is YFSETQ. V shed 4 bases and J 8 bases; nucleotides not matched to a gene: 7. CDR3 length: 16 residues. The full variable domain, in which reference TRBV5-1 and TRBJ2-1 provide the parts outside the CDR3, is KAGVTQTPRYLIKTRGQQVTLSCSPISGHRSVSWYQQTPGQGLQFLFEYFSETQRNKGNFPGRFSGRQFSNSRSEMNVSTLELGDSALYLCASSPRTSGGADEQFFGPGTRLTVL.